One and the same sample provided the 22 T cell receptor beta chains below, sequenced in a study of beta chain features in type 1 diabetes. All of the isolated RNA was reverse transcribed, so expressed TCRB transcripts were sequenced. Assay: immunoSEQ multiplex PCR; the TCRdb copy retains only in-frame clones and omits some. The table lists 70,000 to 95,000 clones, around a third of them singletons. Sequencing was done on a sample of stem cell memory CD4+ T cells from blood. These receptors were obtained from a woman aged 18-30 years in good health.

J is TRBJ2-3 and V is TRBV14; tentative D call: TRBD2 (6 bases). From germline, CDR1 is SGHDN and CDR2 FVKESK. This CDR3 has 13 amino acids. Trimming shortened V by 0 bases and J by 8 bases, and 9 bases separated the two germline ends. The CDR3 protein is CASSQDHGGTQYF. For the CDR3, the DNA is TGTGCCAGCAGCCAAGATCACGGGGGTACGCAGTATTTT.

The V call is TRBV6-6, the J call TRBJ1-3; D remains unclear. Germline V gene data show CDR1 as MNHNY and CDR2 as SVGAGI (reference sequence). V lost 6 bases to trimming and J lost 0 bases, with 9 bases between them. This CDR3 is built from 14 residues. CDR3 bases: TGTGCCAGCAGCCCTAGACTCTCTGGAAACACCATATATTTT. It yields the protein CASSPRLSGNTIYF.

This chain joins TRBV9 and TRBJ2-1; 11 bases match TRBD2. In germline, CDR1 is SGDLS, CDR2 YYNGEE. This CDR3 is built from 15 residues. V lost 3 bases to trimming and J lost 7 bases; unmatched junction nucleotides: 6. Here the CDR3 DNA reads TGTGCCAGCAGCGAGGGACTAGCGGAGTTAAATGAGCAGTTCTTC. Translated: CASSEGLAELNEQFF. The full variable domain, completed using reference TRBV9 and TRBJ2-1, is DSGVTQTPKHLITATGQRVTLRCSPRSGDLSVYWYQQSLDQGLQFLIQYYNGEERAKGNILERFSAQQFPDLHSELNLSSLELGDSALYFCASSEGLAELNEQFFGPGTRLTVL.

This clone was seen more than once but under ten times. The chain joins TRBV6-5 to TRBJ1-2, with 7 bases aligning to TRBD1. Germline V gives CDR1 MNHEY, CDR2 SVGAGI. The trim removed 4 bases at V and 8 bases at J, leaving 16 bases unmatched. The CDR3 runs 16 residues. DNA of the CDR3: TGTGCCAGCAGTTCCCCCCGGGACAGCACGCGAGGGGGCTACACCTTC. Amino acids: CASSSPRDSTRGGYTF.

The chain joins TRBV23-1 to TRBJ1-2; D uncertain. TRBV23-1 falls under the ORF class, with uncertain function. Trimming cost V 6 bases and J 3 bases, with 11 bases left between them. The CDR3 runs to 13 residues. CDR3 residues: CASSYSRYYGYTF. The CDR3 bases are TGCGCCAGCAGCTACAGTAGATACTATGGCTACACCTTC.

Only a few counts were recorded for this clone. The chain couples TRBV7-2 to TRBJ2-7, with 8 bases identical to TRBD2. V lost 1 base to trimming and J lost 6 bases; unmatched junction nucleotides: 5. The CDR3 length is 14 residues. CDR1 and CDR2 from the germline V gene are SGHTA and FQGNSA. The CDR3 region is CASSLVRTSIEQYF. Here the CDR3 DNA reads TGTGCCAGCAGCTTAGTCCGGACTAGCATCGAGCAGTACTTC.

This clone was seen many times. V gene TRBV30 combines with J gene TRBJ2-3, with a possible D match to TRBD2 (5 bases). The CDR3 runs 14 residues. From germline, CDR1 is GTSNPN and CDR2 SVGIG (reference sequence). The V and J ends lost 4 bases and 2 bases respectively, with 13 bases between them. The CDR3: CAWTEGSYTDTQYF. CDR3 in DNA: TGTGCCTGGACAGAGGGCAGCTACACAGATACGCAGTATTTT.

The chain carries TRBV5-1 and TRBJ2-1; TRBD2 agrees at 7 bases. The junction had 9 bases not matched to a gene; V was cut back by 6 bases and J by 0 bases. This CDR3 contains 16 residues. Germline CDR1 SGHRS, CDR2 YFSETQ. The CDR3 coding sequence is TGCGCCAGCACCATGGGGGGGGTTAGCTCCTACAATGAGCAGTTCTTC. This translates into CASTMGGVSSYNEQFF.

This clone turned up a few times. J is TRBJ1-2 and V is TRBV5-6, with D perhaps matching TRBD1 (6 bases). Trimming stripped 2 bases from V and 4 bases from J, with 12 bases between. The CDR3 is made up of 14 amino acids. From germline, CDR1 is SGHDT and CDR2 YYEEEE. The CDR3 here is CASSLQGFTYGYTF. The CDR3 region has the DNA TGTGCCAGCAGCTTACAGGGCTTTACCTATGGCTACACCTTC.

The V call is TRBV12-5, the J call TRBJ2-1, with 7 bases identical to TRBD2. Germline V gene lookup returns CDR1 LGHNT and CDR2 FRNRAP. Unmatched junction bases numbered 8, after V lost 7 bases and J lost 2 bases. The CDR3 loop spans 15 amino acids. The CDR3 region has the DNA TGTGCTAGTGCCGGGGAGGGGTTTACCTACAATGAGCAGTTCTTC. This gives the protein CASAGEGFTYNEQFF.

A few counts support this clone. The chain couples TRBV7-9 to TRBJ2-2; the D gene is possibly TRBD2 (5 bases). This CDR3 comprises 14 residues. With 6 bases removed from V and 4 bases from J, the gap between germline ends came to 12 bases. Per germline, CDR1 SEHNR and CDR2 FQNEAQ (reference sequence). Here the CDR3 DNA reads TGTGCCAGCAGATTCGTAGAGGGCACCGGGGAGCTGTTTTTT. Its translation: CASRFVEGTGELFF.

The genes are TRBV5-1 and TRBJ2-3; 10 bases fit TRBD2. The CDR3 is 15 amino acids. The V gene's germline CDR1 is SGHRS and CDR2 YFSETQ. V lost 2 bases and J lost 2; bases outside the gene matches: 2. CDR3 bases: TGCGCCAGCAGCTTACTAGCGGGACCCACAGATACGCAGTATTTT. Its protein is CASSLLAGPTDTQYF. Variable domain in full (rest from reference TRBV5-1 and TRBJ2-3): KAGVTQTPRYLIKTRGQQVTLSCSPISGHRSVSWYQQTPGQGLQFLFEYFSETQRNKGNFPGRFSGRQFSNSRSEMNVSTLELGDSALYLCASSLLAGPTDTQYFGPGTRLTVL.

Only a few counts were recorded for this clone. This chain joins TRBV30 and TRBJ1-1; tentatively, D is TRBD1 (5 bases). Deletions cut 7 bases from V and 3 bases from J, with 15 bases between. CDR1 and CDR2 (germline): GTSNPN, SVGIG (reference sequence). The length of the CDR3 is 13 residues. The CDR3 nucleotides are TGTGCCTACGACAGAGGCCCGGACACTGAAGCTTTCTTT. This sequence encodes CAYDRGPDTEAFF. Drawing the rest from reference TRBV30 and TRBJ1-1, the complete variable domain is SQTIHQWPATLVQPVGSPLSLECTVEGTSNPNLYWYRQAAGRGLQLLFYSVGIGQISSEVPQNLSASRPQDRQFILSSKKLLLSDSGFYLCAYDRGPDTEAFFGQGTRLTVV.

The V gene is TRBV27, the J gene TRBJ1-3; weak D call: TRBD1 (6 bases). Per germline, CDR1 MNHEY and CDR2 SMNVEV (reference sequence). V lost 6 bases and J 1 base, leaving 19 bases between the germline ends. This CDR3 contains 17 residues. The CDR3 region is CASRSPSRGASGNTIYF. The CDR3 bases are TGTGCCAGCAGATCCCCCTCTCGGGGGGCTTCTGGAAACACCATATATTTT.

This clone occurred a few times. The chain uses TRBV10-3 and TRBJ1-1; 7 nucleotides line up with TRBD1. Trimming removed 4 bases from V and 5 bases from J; junction bases left unmatched: 4. The CDR3 sequence is 13 residues long. Germline V gene data show CDR1 as ENHRY and CDR2 as SYGVKD. CDR3 in DNA: TGTGCCATCAGTGGGGGGACAGATACTGAAGCTTTCTTT. It specifies CAISGGTDTEAFF.

This chain links TRBV6-1 with TRBJ2-5; 9 bases match TRBD1. The germline V gene encodes CDR1 MNHNS and CDR2 SASEGT. The CDR3 is 15 residues long. Losses at the gene ends were 7 bases for V and 1 base for J; bases not matched to a gene: 7. CDR3 region: CASTPGQGFQETQYF. The DNA for the CDR3 is TGTGCCAGCACACCGGGACAGGGATTCCAAGAGACCCAGTACTTC.

The chain employs TRBV18 and TRBJ2-3; D is unclear. Trimming removed 2 bases from V and 2 bases from J, with 8 bases in between. This CDR3 is 14 amino acids long. The germline gives CDR1 KGHSH, CDR2 LQKENI. CDR3 sequence: CASSPAGFTDTQYF. CDR3 sequence (DNA): TGTGCCAGCTCACCAGCCGGGTTCACAGATACGCAGTATTTT.

The V gene is TRBV4-1, the J gene TRBJ2-5, with D possibly matching TRBD1 (5 bases). Trimming cost V 1 base and J 5 bases, with 20 bases left between them. Germline values: CDR1 MGHRA, CDR2 YSYEKL. The CDR3 has 17 amino acids. The DNA for the CDR3 is TGCGCCAGCAGCCAAGGACGGTTGGGCGCAGGGCAGGAGACCCAGTACTTC. Encoded protein: CASSQGRLGAGQETQYF.

V gene TRBV2 combines with J gene TRBJ2-3, with 10 bases fitting TRBD1. CDR1 and CDR2 from the germline V gene are SNHLY and FYNNEI. There are 15 residues in the CDR3. V was clipped by 3 bases and J by 8 bases; unmatched bases: 8. Written as DNA, the CDR3 is TGTGCCAGCAGTGACCCGGGACAGGGGATAGGTACGCAGTATTTT. Translated, it gives CASSDPGQGIGTQYF.

This clone has more than one count but fewer than ten. V usage is TRBV4-2 and J usage is TRBJ1-2, with a weak D call TRBD1 (5 bases). V was shortened by 1 base and J by 6 bases, with 12 bases between the two germline ends. Germline V gene lookup returns CDR1 LGHNA and CDR2 YNFKEQ. The CDR3 runs 14 residues. The chain's CDR3 is CASSQGRQSDGYTF. As DNA, the CDR3 is TGTGCCAGCAGCCAAGGGCGACAGAGTGATGGCTACACCTTC.

The chain joins TRBV27 to TRBJ2-3; 8 positions agree with TRBD2. After removal of 8 bases from V and 0 bases from J, the junction contained 7 bases not matched to a gene. The CDR3 runs to 15 residues. Germline values: CDR1 MNHEY, CDR2 SMNVEV (reference sequence). Written as DNA, the CDR3 is TGTGCCAGCTGCCCTAGCGGGTTTAGCACAGATACGCAGTATTTT. Its translation is CASCPSGFSTDTQYF.

This clone has a handful of counts. Additional DNA sequences in this sample encode the identical CDR3. The V and J genes are TRBV30 and TRBJ1-3; D is uncertain. The CDR3 spans 13 residues. Deletions cut 4 bases from V and 0 bases from J, with 7 bases between. The germline V gene has CDR1 GTSNPN and CDR2 SVGIG (reference sequence). The CDR3 bases are TGTGCCTGGATGAGGCGCTCTGGAAACACCATATATTTT. Protein: CAWMRRSGNTIYF.